These 14 T cell receptor beta chains originate from one sample sequenced in a study of T cells in localized non-small cell lung cancer (TCRdb year 2020). Libraries came from the immunoSEQ multiplex PCR assay. This is the immuneACCESS table as TCRdb keeps it, with only in-frame sequences that have V and J called. A part of the clones is gone; compared with another copy, unresolved V genes explain less than half, and the rest is unexplained. In this sample the table shows roughly 30,000 clones, about 91% of which occur a single time. The ten largest clones take up 4.5% to 7% of the sample. The sample here was PBMCs, taken before any cancer treatment. Source of these receptors: a man aged 40-75 years with stage II lung adenocarcinoma.

J is TRBJ2-1 and V is TRBV19; 8 nucleotides align to TRBD1. This CDR3 contains 15 residues. V trimming: 1 base; J trimming: 7 bases; junction bases outside the gene matches: 6. Germline V gene data show CDR1 as LNHDA and CDR2 as SQIVND (reference sequence). The CDR3 loop is CASSIGPGDRNEQFF. CDR3 sequence (DNA): TGTGCCAGTAGTATAGGCCCGGGGGACAGGAATGAGCAGTTCTTC.

V usage is TRBV7-2 and J usage is TRBJ2-7; no clear D. The germline gives CDR1 SGHTA, CDR2 FQGNSA. The CDR3 has 14 amino acids. The V end lost 2 bases, the J end lost 3 bases, and 11 bases lay between the germline ends. CDR3 sequence (DNA): TGTGCCAGCAGCTTATCGGCAGCTAACTACGAGCAGTACTTC. Protein sequence: CASSLSAANYEQYF.

The chain uses TRBV9 and TRBJ2-2, with TRBD1 matching 7 bases. Looked up from germline, CDR1 is SGDLS and CDR2 is YYNGEE. This CDR3 region has 14 residues. After removal of 3 bases from V and 4 bases from J, the junction contained 3 bases not matched to a gene. CDR3 nucleotide sequence: TGTGCCAGCAGCGGAGCAGGGGGCACCGGGGAGCTGTTTTTT. It is translated as CASSGAGGTGELFF.

This clone came up a few times. The chain combines TRBV10-1 with TRBJ2-5, with 9 bases fitting TRBD2. CDR1 is WNHNN and CDR2 is SYGVQD in the germline V gene (reference sequence). J gave up 1 base and V 6 bases, and 6 bases lay outside the gene matches. The length of the CDR3 is 15 residues. The CDR3 here is CASSDQTSGQETQYF. The CDR3 region has the DNA TGCGCCAGCAGCGACCAGACTAGCGGCCAAGAGACCCAGTACTTC.

The J gene is TRBJ1-2, the V gene TRBV6-5, with unresolved D. Germline V lookup: CDR1 MNHEY, CDR2 SVGAGI. The germline V and J ends were trimmed by 6 bases and 8 bases, with 22 bases remaining between them. The CDR3 runs to 15 residues. CDR3 nucleotides: TGTGCCAGCAGCTTAGGAGGAGCCGGCGGTGGCGGCTACACCTTC. This gives the protein CASSLGGAGGGGYTF.

This clone came up a few times. The rearrangement joins TRBV19 to TRBJ1-1; D remains ambiguous. V lost 5 bases and J lost 8, with 12 bases in between. This CDR3 contains 12 residues. Germline V gives CDR1 LNHDA, CDR2 SQIVND (reference sequence). CDR3 sequence (DNA): TGTGCCAGTAGTTTCCAAATAGGCGAAGCTTTCTTT. Translated, it gives CASSFQIGEAFF.

This clone was observed once. This chain joins TRBV9 and TRBJ2-1; 11 nucleotides match TRBD2. The length of the CDR3 is 16 residues. With V trimmed by 0 bases and J by 3 bases, 2 bases remained unmatched. Looked up from germline, CDR1 is SGDLS and CDR2 is YYNGEE. The CDR3 sequence is CASSVGTSGYYNEQFF. As DNA, the CDR3 is TGTGCCAGCAGCGTAGGGACTAGCGGGTACTACAATGAGCAGTTCTTC.

The chain couples TRBV19 to TRBJ2-1; a possible D gene is TRBD2 (7 bases). The V end lost 7 bases, the J end lost 0 bases, and 13 bases lay between the germline ends. CDR3 length: 15 amino acids. CDR1 is LNHDA and CDR2 is SQIVND in the germline V gene (reference sequence). The chain's CDR3 is CASTAGASSYNEQFF. In DNA form, the CDR3 reads TGTGCCAGTACCGCGGGGGCTAGCTCCTACAATGAGCAGTTCTTC.

The gene calls are TRBV5-1 and TRBJ1-2, with 7 bases that match TRBD1. After removal of 4 bases from V and 5 bases from J, the junction contained 8 bases not matched to a gene. This CDR3 comprises 14 residues. CDR1 and CDR2 from the germline V gene are SGHRS and YFSETQ. This chain's CDR3 is CASSPETGQYGYTF. The CDR3, as DNA: TGCGCCAGCAGCCCAGAGACAGGGCAGTATGGCTACACCTTC. The variable domain in full, completed from reference TRBV5-1 and TRBJ1-2, reads KAGVTQTPRYLIKTRGQQVTLSCSPISGHRSVSWYQQTPGQGLQFLFEYFSETQRNKGNFPGRFSGRQFSNSRSEMNVSTLELGDSALYLCASSPETGQYGYTFGSGTRLTVV.

This chain uses TRBV21-1 with TRBJ2-7. TRBV21-1 is classified as a pseudogene. The CDR3 runs 11 residues. CDR3 residues: CASSKAGEQYF. The CDR3 DNA sequence: TGTGCCAGCAGCAAAGCGGGCGAGCAGTACTTC.

This chain links TRBV2 with TRBJ2-3; 9 nucleotides match TRBD2. V gave up 8 bases and J gave up 1 base; unmatched junction bases: 4. The germline V gene encodes CDR1 SNHLY and CDR2 FYNNEI. This CDR3 has 14 residues. The DNA for the CDR3 is TGTGCCAGCGTCGCTAGCGGGGGCACAGATACGCAGTATTTT. Translating it yields CASVASGGTDTQYF.

This chain's CDR3 is CASAYSDYEQYF. DNA for the CDR3: TGTGCCAGCGCGTACTCCGACTACGAGCAGTACTTC. This rearrangement joins TRBV6-1 to TRBJ2-7; D gene uncertain. CDR3 length: 12 amino acids. V was clipped by 8 bases and J by 3 bases, with 11 bases between them. Germline-derived CDR1 and CDR2 are MNHNS and SASEGT.

This clone has only one observation. The V call is TRBV19, the J call TRBJ2-3, with 7 bases matching TRBD1. This CDR3 region has 15 residues. Germline loops: CDR1 LNHDA, CDR2 SQIVND (reference sequence). J lost 6 bases, V lost 9 bases, and 15 bases had no gene match. CDR3 in amino acids: CASTTNRGRSDTQYF. The CDR3 DNA sequence: TGTGCCAGCACCACCAACAGGGGTAGATCGGATACGCAGTATTTT.

This chain uses TRBV2 with TRBJ2-7, with D perhaps TRBD2 (6 bases). Trimming left V 6 bases short and J 0 bases short, with 15 bases between. The CDR3 runs 15 residues. Germline V gives CDR1 SNHLY, CDR2 FYNNEI. The CDR3 reads CASSPLAGLSYEQYF. DNA for the CDR3: TGTGCCAGCAGCCCCCTTGCGGGGCTCTCCTACGAGCAGTACTTC.